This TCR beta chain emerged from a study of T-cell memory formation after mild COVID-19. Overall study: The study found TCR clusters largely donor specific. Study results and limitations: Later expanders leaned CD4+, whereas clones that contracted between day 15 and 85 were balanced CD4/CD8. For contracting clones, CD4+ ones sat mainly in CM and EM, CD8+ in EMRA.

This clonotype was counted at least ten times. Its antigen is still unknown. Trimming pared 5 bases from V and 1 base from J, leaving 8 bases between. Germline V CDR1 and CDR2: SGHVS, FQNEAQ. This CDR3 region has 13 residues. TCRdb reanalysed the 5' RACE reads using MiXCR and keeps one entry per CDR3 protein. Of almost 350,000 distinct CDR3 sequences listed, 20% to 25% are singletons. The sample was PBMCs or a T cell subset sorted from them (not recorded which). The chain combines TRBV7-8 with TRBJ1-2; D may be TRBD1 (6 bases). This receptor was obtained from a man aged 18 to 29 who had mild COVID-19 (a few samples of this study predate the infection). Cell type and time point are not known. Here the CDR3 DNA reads TGTGCCAGCAGCGTGGACAGTAACTATGGCTACACCTTC. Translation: CASSVDSNYGYTF.